This T cell receptor beta chain was sequenced in a study of neurological immune-mediated disorders (dated by TCRdb to between 2018 and 2021). Some background on the complete study: Among the roughly 34 multiple sclerosis patients, relapsing-remitting MS was present in approximately 31 and secondary progressive MS was present in 3. Using UMI-based sequencing, the study compared peripheral blood TCR-beta repertoires from patients with HTLV-I-associated myelopathy (HAM/TSP), patients with multiple sclerosis, and healthy controls. The roughly 110 TCR-beta libraries included longitudinal samples, technical triplicates and paired sorted CD4+ and CD8+ T-cell subsets alongside PBMC samples. The cohort included approximately 70 subjects: approximately 14 with HAM/TSP, about 35 with multiple sclerosis, and 20 healthy controls.

There are many counts of this clonotype. The antigen it recognizes is unknown. No much larger clonotype is one base removed from it; base qualities were not supplied. Paper-wide results and their limitations: In a phylogenetic analysis, the repertoires of 18 out of 34 MS patients fell into a single cluster of related CDR3 sequences, pointing to a possible signature at the repertoire level. TCR clonal expansion was highest in HAM/TSP patients and lowest in MS patients, with MS patients falling below even healthy controls. No identical CDR3 amino acid sequences were shared among expanded clones across subjects, suggesting private TCR-beta repertoires in all groups. The MS cluster was not associated with any clinical or MRI features, and the authors stated that larger cohorts are needed.

To synthesize cDNA, template-switch 5'RACE was performed with a primer carrying a 10-nucleotide random unique molecular identifier so that each TCR transcript was tagged. Every sequencing run yielded over 160 million TCR-beta sequences covering 15-18 subjects. Total RNA was extracted with the RNeasy kit. TCR-beta VDJ regions were amplified with primers for the TCR constant region and the 5'RACE anchor, using the KAPA Real-time Library Amplification kit. Sample indexes and Illumina adaptors were added in a first PCR, after which library yield was increased in a second PCR. After Ampure bead purification, the roughly 650 bp TCR product was size-selected on a 2% E-gel SizeSelection system. Before pooling, libraries had their quality checked on a Bioanalyzer, their concentration measured with Qubit, and their quantity determined with the Kapa Library Quantification kit. An Illumina HiSeq 2500 sequenced the libraries paired-end 2 x 150 bp. To increase sequence diversity, roughly 25-31% phiX was spiked into each library pool. The source study handled its data this way. Quality-filtered reads were processed with the UMI-based MiGEC pipeline, which removed over 80% of raw TCR sequences during error correction. IMGT germline references were used for aligning VDJ genes, and each clonotype was defined as a unique CDR3 amino acid sequence together with its V-J genes. VDJtools evaluated clonal expansion, Shannon diversity and CDR3 relatedness (CalcPairwiseDistances, ClusterSamples); CLCbio workbench built phylogenetic trees. Using coefficient-of-variation modelling across technical triplicates, the study counted a clone as expanded if it had at least 8 unique UMIs. In TCRdb, the public reads were trimmed at Q25 with fastp and aligned with MiXCR, with productive beta chains retained. Entries are consolidated by CDR3 protein sequence, retaining the most common genes and DNA. The V and J calls come from TCRdb's annotation, not from the publication. This sample lists 100,000 or so distinct CDR3 sequences; roughly 3.5% were detected once. The ten most abundant clones make up 6% of the sample.

Libraries from unsorted PBMCs were made from 2 million PBMCs kept in RNAlater at -80 degrees C until RNA extraction. The multiple sclerosis patients were enrolled in a US clinical protocol that used magnetic resonance imaging to evaluate disease progression. PBMCs were separated from peripheral blood using Ficoll-Hypaque density gradient centrifugation and then cryopreserved in liquid nitrogen. From a lookup of the germline V gene, CDR1 and CDR2 are SGHVS and FNYEAQ. From the cysteine up to the phenylalanine, the CDR3 has a length of 14 residues. The read is trimmed to its CDR3 DNA, 42 bases read in frame from base 1. The trim is 5 bases for V and 6 bases for J, with a gap of 17 bases between the germline ends.

The TCR sequence derives from a woman aged 18-30 years with multiple sclerosis. Sequencing used PBMCs. The V and J segments used are TRBV7-6 and TRBJ2-7; TRBD1 is a possible D gene, resting on 5 matching bases. The DNA reads TGTGCCAGCAGCCCTTCAGTTTTGGGGCTCGAGCAGTACTTC. Its translation reads: CASSPSVLGLEQYF. With the portions outside the CDR3 filled from the reference TRBV7-6 and TRBJ2-7 genes, the complete variable region becomes GAGVSQSPRYKVTKRGQDVALRCDPISGHVSLYWYRQALGQGPEFLTYFNYEAQQDKSGLPNDRFSAERPEGSISTLTIQRTEQRDSAMYRCASSPSVLGLEQYFGPGTRLTVT.